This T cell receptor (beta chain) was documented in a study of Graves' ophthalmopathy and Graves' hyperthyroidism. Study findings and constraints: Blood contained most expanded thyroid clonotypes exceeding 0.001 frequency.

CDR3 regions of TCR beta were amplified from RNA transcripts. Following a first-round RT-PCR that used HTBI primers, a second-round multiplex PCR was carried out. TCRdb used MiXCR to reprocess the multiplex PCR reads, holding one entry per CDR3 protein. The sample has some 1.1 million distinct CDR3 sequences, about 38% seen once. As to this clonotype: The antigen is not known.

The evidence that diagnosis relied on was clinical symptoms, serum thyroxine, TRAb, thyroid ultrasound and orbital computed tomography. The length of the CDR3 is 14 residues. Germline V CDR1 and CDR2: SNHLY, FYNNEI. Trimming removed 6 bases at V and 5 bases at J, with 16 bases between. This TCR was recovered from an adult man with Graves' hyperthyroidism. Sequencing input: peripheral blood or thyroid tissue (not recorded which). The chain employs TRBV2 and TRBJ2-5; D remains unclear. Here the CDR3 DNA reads TGTGCCAGCAGACCTGCCTCCCTTTTGGAGACCCAGTACTTC. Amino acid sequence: CASRPASLLETQYF.